Sequencing of this T cell receptor (beta chain) was carried out in a study of shared clonotypes between healthy human individuals (TCRdb year 2020). Regarding the research as a whole: The cohort comprised a couple of women and a few men aged 18 to 49 years. For each donor, three plates each were used for CD4 naive and CD4 memory, two plates were used for CD8 naive, and one plate was used for CD8 memory. To estimate repertoire size and how much clonotype sharing occurs between individuals, the study deeply sequenced the blood TCR repertoires of roughly 5 healthy adults. To increase sequencing depth and limit assay-specific biases, different laboratories used diverse techniques to prepare libraries and sequence TCR repertoires. Between about 0.85 and 8.9 billion PBMCs per donor were obtained by leukapheresis.

The CDR3 runs 15 residues from the cysteine to the phenylalanine. The kept DNA is CDR3 alone, 45 bases in frame from the first base. Ends trimmed: V by 4 bases, J by 0 bases; bases unmatched to a gene: 4. Sequences SGHRS (CDR1) and YFSETQ (CDR2) are obtained from the germline V gene. The paper as a whole reports these results and caveats: Even with the large sequencing depth, rarefaction of the sorted-subset datasets indicated that sequencing was incomplete. Because the study included a small number of donors, the genetic and exposure-history diversity represented was limited. Compared with non-shared clonotypes, the clonotypes found in all four sorted-subset donors had higher generation probabilities. Across four donors, about 5.2% of naive CD4, 3% to 4% of naive CD8, 2% to 2.5% of memory CD4, and roughly 0.41% of memory CD8 clonotypes were shared. Naive subsets generally had larger estimated clonotype richness than memory subsets did. Sampling was restricted to blood, and TCR repertoires in tissues likely differ from the TCR repertoires found in blood. Pairwise subsampling indicated that sequencing depth was expected to affect the degree of clonotype sharing among donors.

Donors were healthy HIV-negative adults with no recently reported acute infections or vaccinations. Only Caucasian adults living in Nashville, Tennessee, USA were represented among the donors. CD4+ T cells were enriched by magnetic negative selection; naive cells were then positively selected on CD45RA, and the negative fraction formed the memory subset. After blood collection by leukapheresis, PBMCs were isolated using Ficoll-Histopaque density gradient centrifugation and then cryopreserved in the vapor phase of liquid nitrogen. Purity and quantity of every magnetically sorted T cell population were checked by analytical flow cytometry. Genomic DNA was isolated from each sorted fraction and quantified by UV absorbance on a Nanodrop 2000c. As concerns this clone: The specificity of this receptor is unknown. It has no much larger one-base neighbor in the sample; base qualities were not kept.

Using the deep immunoSEQ assay, multiplex PCR amplified TCR CDR3 regions from genomic DNA. Genomic DNA extracted from each cell subset was distributed evenly over all wells of several immunoSEQ 96-well plates, and each plate served as one replicate. For sorted subsets, each replicate PCR was loaded with 200 ng genomic DNA, equivalent to 25,000 to 35,000 T cell genomes. The purified libraries were quantified using a Qubit 3.0 fluorometer, sized with a Bioanalyzer 2100, and then quantified again using the KAPA Library Quantification kit. A separate single-read 150-cycle Illumina NextSeq 550 flow cell was used to sequence each immunoSEQ 96-well plate. On the study's bioinformatics: Because the immunoSEQ output held only junctional sequences and lacked quality scores, the filtering could not match the filtering applied to full-length reads. To assign V/J genes and CDR3, sequences were annotated against IMGT germline references using PyIR, a Python wrapper for IgBLAST v1.9. Reads were filtered out if the reads had weak V/J assignments (E-value above 1e-6), no CDR3, stop codons, out-of-frame junctions, or ambiguous translated residues. A V3J clonotype was defined by an identical inferred V gene, J gene, and CDR3 amino acid sequence. The percentage overlap between two repertoires was calculated by dividing the number of shared unique clonotypes by the size of the smaller repertoire. RTK rarefaction, the Chao1 estimator, and Recon v2.1 estimates of unobserved clonotypes were used to assess repertoire richness. Generation probabilities were computed with OLGA for all TCRbeta clonotypes obtained by the gDNA method from several donors. In TCRdb, the immuneACCESS table is reduced to in-frame sequences with V and J assigned. These tables do not hold every clone; where another copy was compared, an unresolved V gene accounts for under half, and the others remain unexplained. V and J calls and clone size come straight from that table; D and trimming were deduced from the DNA. The sample table holds over 1.4 million clones, of which around 95% were seen once. About 1% of the sample belongs to the ten largest clones.

Recombination linked TRBV5-1 to TRBJ2-5, with TRBD2 matching 9 junction bases. Material for sequencing was naive CD4+ T cells sorted from blood. What this sample's cell subset or site label stands for: CD45RA+ positively selected. The TCR comes from a young man in good health. CDR3 region: CASSGLASYQETQYF. The bases read TGCGCCAGCAGCGGACTAGCGAGTTACCAAGAGACCCAGTACTTC. With the rest looked up from the reference TRBV5-1 and TRBJ2-5 genes rather than sequenced, the full variable domain is KAGVTQTPRYLIKTRGQQVTLSCSPISGHRSVSWYQQTPGQGLQFLFEYFSETQRNKGNFPGRFSGRQFSNSRSEMNVSTLELGDSALYLCASSGLASYQETQYFGPGTRLLVL.